This record concerns one T cell receptor (beta chain) sequence. As yet, its antigen is unknown. The data originate from a study of cytomegalovirus exposure and HLA in healthy donors. General study points: For most TCR sequences rarity was the rule, although some public TCRs occurred in many donors.

With 0 bases removed from V and 2 bases from J, the gap between germline ends came to 13 bases. The CDR3 spans 16 residues. Germline V gene lookup returns CDR1 SGDLS and CDR2 YYNGEE. The PCR had 60 Vbeta and 13 Jbeta primers. Assay: immunoSEQ multiplex PCR; the TCRdb copy retains only in-frame clones and omits some. The sample contains approximately 220,000 clones, around four fifths of which appear only once. This sequence was found in a boy aged 2 to 10 in good health and CMV-seronegative. The rearrangement uses TRBV9 and TRBJ2-3; D is perhaps TRBD1 (5 bases). The sequenced sample consisted of PBMCs. The chain's CDR3 is CASSVAKDTLTDTQYF. The DNA for the CDR3 is TGTGCCAGCAGCGTAGCTAAGGACACTCTCACAGATACGCAGTATTTT.